These T cell receptor beta chains were read from a single sample in a study. TCRdb called the RT-PCR reads again in MiXCR, with one record for every CDR3 protein. The sample carries about 680,000 distinct CDR3 sequences, 13% to 15% recorded once. The sequenced sample consisted of memory CD4+ T cells from blood. Receptors were obtained from a female donor in good health, serving as a healthy control. Each CDR3 is given with its conserved first and last residue. A D gene is named only where the DNA matches it firmly. Clone size is stated in some rows and not others, as once, few, many or a class when expanded.

j_call clone_size d_call v_call cdr3_nt cdr3_aa
TRBJ2-2 NA NA TRBV4-2 TGTGCCAGCAGCCAGGGAGGAGGGACACTCACCGGGGAGCTGTTTTTT CASSQGGGTLTGELFF
TRBJ1-5 few NA TRBV3-1 TGTGCCAGCAGCGCCGGGGTGACCAACCAGCCCCAGCATTTT CASSAGVTNQPQHF
TRBJ2-2 NA TRBD1 TRBV6-6 TGTGCCAGCAGGGGCCGGGACAGGACATATTCTGGATTGCGTGGGGAGCTGTTTTTT CASRGRDRTYSGLRGELFF
TRBJ2-3 NA NA TRBV11-1 TGTGCCAGCAGCGCCTATAGGGGGGATACGCAGTATTTT CASSAYRGDTQYF
TRBJ2-3 NA NA TRBV5-1 TGCGCGAGCAGAAAGCTGGGGTTCACAGATACGCAGTATTTT CASRKLGFTDTQYF
TRBJ2-7 many NA TRBV28 TGTGCCAGCAGGGGTCGGCGCGAGCAGTACTTC CASRGRREQYF
TRBJ2-1 few TRBD2 TRBV5-1 TGCGCCAGCAGCACACCGGGACTAGCGGACGGTGAGCAGTTCTTC CASSTPGLADGEQFF
TRBJ2-7 NA TRBD2 TRBV7-9 TGTGCCAGCAGGGTTGGGACTAGCGGGGCCGAGCAGTACTTC CASRVGTSGAEQYF
TRBJ2-1 few NA TRBV27 TGTGCCAGCAGTCACGGGGGATCCGACTACAATGAGCAGTTCTTC CASSHGGSDYNEQFF
TRBJ2-7 NA NA TRBV6-5 TGTGCCAGCAGATCGGCGTCCTACGAGCAGTACTTC CASRSASYEQYF
TRBJ2-7 once NA TRBV12-3/TRBV12-4 TGTGCCAGCAGTTTAGGGGGGGCAGCCGAGCAGTACTTC CASSLGGAAEQYF
TRBJ2-7 NA NA TRBV5-5 TGTGCCAGCGAAAAGGGGTCTACCTACGAGCAGTACTTC CASEKGSTYEQYF
TRBJ1-5 many TRBD1 TRBV6-5 TGTGCCAGCAGTCATACAGGGGCAAGCAATCAGCCCCAGCATTTT CASSHTGASNQPQHF
TRBJ1-5 NA NA TRBV20-1 TGCAGTGCTAGAAGTCAAAGCAATCAGCCCCAGCATTTT CSARSQSNQPQHF
TRBJ2-6 NA NA TRBV6-1 TGTGCCAGCAGTGAAGCGCACAGGACCTCTGGGGCCAACGTCCTGACTTTC CASSEAHRTSGANVLTF
TRBJ1-5 many NA TRBV7-2 TGTGCCAGCAGCACCCAGGGTATACAGCCCCAGCATTTT CASSTQGIQPQHF
TRBJ1-2 NA NA TRBV4-3 TGCGCCAGCAGCAAGGATACAGGAGTCTATGGCTACACCTTC CASSKDTGVYGYTF
TRBJ2-7 NA NA TRBV28 TGTGCCAGCAGTTCCCCGAGCGGGCACGATGGCTACGAGCAGTACTTC CASSSPSGHDGYEQYF
TRBJ2-3 few NA TRBV20-1 TGCAGTGCTAGAGATGGGGTCACATCAGATACGCAGTATTTT CSARDGVTSDTQYF
TRBJ1-3 NA NA TRBV12-3/TRBV12-4 TGTGCCAGCAGACGTAGGGGTGGTGGACAGAGCTATGGAAACACCATATATTTT CASRRRGGGQSYGNTIYF
TRBJ2-2 few NA TRBV28 TGTGCCAGCACCGAAAGGGCTCCGGGCGGGGAGCTGTTTTTT CASTERAPGGELFF
TRBJ2-3 many TRBD2 TRBV4-3 TGCGCCAGCAGCCAAGAACCTAGCGGGGATACGCAGTATTTT CASSQEPSGDTQYF
TRBJ2-1 NA NA TRBV7-2 TGTGCCAGCAGCCAGACCAGGGTATCCTCCTACGAGCAGTTCTTC CASSQTRVSSYEQFF
TRBJ2-2 few NA TRBV10-3 TGTGCCATCAGTGGGGAGATCGGCACCGGGGAGCTGTTTTTT CAISGEIGTGELFF
TRBJ2-7 NA TRBD2 TRBV5-1 TGCGCCCGAGCCGGGCGGGGGGCCTACGAGCAGTACTTC CARAGRGAYEQYF
TRBJ1-3 few NA TRBV7-9 TGTGCCAGCAGCATGAACTCTGGAAACACCATATATTTT CASSMNSGNTIYF